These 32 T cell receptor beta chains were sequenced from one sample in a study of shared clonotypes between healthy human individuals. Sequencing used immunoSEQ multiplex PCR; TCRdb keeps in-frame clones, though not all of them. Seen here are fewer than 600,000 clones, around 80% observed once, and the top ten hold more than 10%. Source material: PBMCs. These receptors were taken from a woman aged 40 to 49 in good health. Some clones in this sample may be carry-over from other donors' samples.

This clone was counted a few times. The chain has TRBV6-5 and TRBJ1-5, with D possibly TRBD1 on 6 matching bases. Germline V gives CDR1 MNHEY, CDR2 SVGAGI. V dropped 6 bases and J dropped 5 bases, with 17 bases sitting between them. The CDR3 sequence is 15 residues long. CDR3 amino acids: CASSPRSSGDQPQHF. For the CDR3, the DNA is TGTGCCAGCAGCCCCAGGTCGTCAGGGGATCAGCCCCAGCATTTT.

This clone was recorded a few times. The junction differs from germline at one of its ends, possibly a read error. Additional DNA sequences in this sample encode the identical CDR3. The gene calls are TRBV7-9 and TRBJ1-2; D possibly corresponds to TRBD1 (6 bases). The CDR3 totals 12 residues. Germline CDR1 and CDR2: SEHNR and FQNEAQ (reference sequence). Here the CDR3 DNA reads TGTGCCAGCAACAGGGTAACGGATGGCTACACATTC. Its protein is CASNRVTDGYTF.

This CDR3 reads CASSQTSGRDTDTQYF. CDR3 DNA sequence: TGTGCCAGCAGCCAGACTAGCGGGAGGGATACAGATACGCAGTATTTT. The V and J genes are TRBV7-3 and TRBJ2-3, with TRBD2 matching 14 bases. V shed 5 bases and J 3 bases; nucleotides not matched to a gene: 4. CDR3 size: 16 residues. The germline V gene encodes CDR1 SGHTA and CDR2 FQGTGA.

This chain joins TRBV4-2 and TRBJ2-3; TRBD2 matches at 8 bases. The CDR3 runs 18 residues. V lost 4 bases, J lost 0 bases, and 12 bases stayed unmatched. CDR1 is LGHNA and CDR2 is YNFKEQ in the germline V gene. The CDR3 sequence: CASSREHTSGSSTDTQYF. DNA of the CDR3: TGTGCCAGCAGCCGGGAACATACTAGCGGCTCTAGCACAGATACGCAGTATTTT.

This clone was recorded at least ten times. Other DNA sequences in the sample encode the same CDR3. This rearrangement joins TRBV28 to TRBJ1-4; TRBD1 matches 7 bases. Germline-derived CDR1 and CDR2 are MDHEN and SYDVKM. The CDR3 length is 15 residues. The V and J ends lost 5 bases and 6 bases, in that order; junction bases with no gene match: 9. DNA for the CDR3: TGTGCCAGCAGTCAACACGGGACAGTATATGAAAAACTGTTTTTT. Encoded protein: CASSQHGTVYEKLFF.

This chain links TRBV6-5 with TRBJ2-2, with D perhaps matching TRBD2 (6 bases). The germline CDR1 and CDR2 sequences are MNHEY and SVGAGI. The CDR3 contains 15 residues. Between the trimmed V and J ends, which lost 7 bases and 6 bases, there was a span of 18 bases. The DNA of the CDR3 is TGTGCCAGCACCGAGATCGGGACTTTGGCCGGGGAGCTGTTTTTT. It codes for CASTEIGTLAGELFF.

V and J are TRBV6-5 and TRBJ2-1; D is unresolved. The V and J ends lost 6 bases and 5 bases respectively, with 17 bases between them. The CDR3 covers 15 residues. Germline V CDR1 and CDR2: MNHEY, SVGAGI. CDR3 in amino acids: CASSLPLRVHNEQFF. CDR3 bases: TGTGCCAGCAGCCTACCACTTCGGGTCCACAATGAGCAGTTCTTC.

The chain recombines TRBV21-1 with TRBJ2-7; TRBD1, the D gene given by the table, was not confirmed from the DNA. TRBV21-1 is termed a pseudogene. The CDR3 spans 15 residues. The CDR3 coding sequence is TGTGCCAGCAGCAAAGTCCCAACAGATCCCTACGAGCAGTACTTC. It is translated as CASSKVPTDPYEQYF.

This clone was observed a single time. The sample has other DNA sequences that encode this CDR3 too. CDR3 protein: CASSLPGTSGSSEQYF. In DNA form, the CDR3 reads TGTGCCAGCAGTTTACCGGGAACTAGCGGGAGCTCCGAGCAGTACTTC. The rearrangement links TRBV28 to TRBJ2-7; the match to TRBD2 covers 11 bases. The CDR3 is 16 amino acids. The V and J ends lost 2 bases and 6 bases, in that order; junction bases with no gene match: 9. The germline V gene has CDR1 MDHEN and CDR2 SYDVKM.

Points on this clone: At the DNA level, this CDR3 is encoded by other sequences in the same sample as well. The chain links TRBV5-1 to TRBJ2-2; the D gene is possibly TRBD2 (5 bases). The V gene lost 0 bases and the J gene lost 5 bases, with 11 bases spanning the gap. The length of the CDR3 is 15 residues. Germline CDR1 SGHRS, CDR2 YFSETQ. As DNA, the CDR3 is TGCGCCAGCAGCTTGGAAGGAGGACGGACCGGGGAGCTGTTTTTT. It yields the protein CASSLEGGRTGELFF.

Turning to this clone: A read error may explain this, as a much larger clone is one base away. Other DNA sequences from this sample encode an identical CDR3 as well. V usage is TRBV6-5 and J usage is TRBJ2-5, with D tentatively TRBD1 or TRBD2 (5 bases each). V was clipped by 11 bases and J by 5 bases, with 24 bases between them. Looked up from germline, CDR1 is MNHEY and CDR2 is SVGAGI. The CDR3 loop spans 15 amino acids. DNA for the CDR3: TGTGCCCTACCTCCCCGGGGCGGTGTTGGGGAGACCCAGTACTTC. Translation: CALPPRGGVGETQYF.

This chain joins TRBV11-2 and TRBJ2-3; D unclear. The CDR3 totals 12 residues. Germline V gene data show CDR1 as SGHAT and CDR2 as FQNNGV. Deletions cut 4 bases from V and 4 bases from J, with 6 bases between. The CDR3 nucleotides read TGTGCCAGCAGCTCAGCCGCAGATACGCAGTATTTT. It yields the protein CASSSAADTQYF.

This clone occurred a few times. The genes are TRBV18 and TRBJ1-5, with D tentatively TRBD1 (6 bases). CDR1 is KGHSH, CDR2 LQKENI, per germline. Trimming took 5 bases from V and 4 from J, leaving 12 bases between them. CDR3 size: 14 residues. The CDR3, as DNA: TGTGCCAGCTCATCAGACAGGAAAAATCAGCCCCAGCATTTT. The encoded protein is CASSSDRKNQPQHF.

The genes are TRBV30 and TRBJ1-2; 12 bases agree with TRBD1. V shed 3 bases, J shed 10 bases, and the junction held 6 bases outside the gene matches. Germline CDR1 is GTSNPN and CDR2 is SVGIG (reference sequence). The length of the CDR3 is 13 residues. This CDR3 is CAWSRGQGAPYTF. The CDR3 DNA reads TGTGCCTGGAGCCGGGGACAGGGGGCCCCCTACACCTTC.

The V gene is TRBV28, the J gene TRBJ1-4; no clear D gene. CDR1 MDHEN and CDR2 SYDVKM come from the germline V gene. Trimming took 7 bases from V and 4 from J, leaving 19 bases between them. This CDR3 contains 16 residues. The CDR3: CASTHGRALGNEKLFF. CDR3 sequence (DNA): TGTGCCAGCACCCACGGGAGGGCTCTTGGTAATGAAAAACTGTTTTTT.

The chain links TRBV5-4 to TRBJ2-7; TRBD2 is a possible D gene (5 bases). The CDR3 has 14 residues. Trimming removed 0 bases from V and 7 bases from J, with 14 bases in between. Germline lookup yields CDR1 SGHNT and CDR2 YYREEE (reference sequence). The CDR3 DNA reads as TGTGCCAGCAGCTTGGGAGGACTCCTGTCAGAGCAGTACTTC. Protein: CASSLGGLLSEQYF.

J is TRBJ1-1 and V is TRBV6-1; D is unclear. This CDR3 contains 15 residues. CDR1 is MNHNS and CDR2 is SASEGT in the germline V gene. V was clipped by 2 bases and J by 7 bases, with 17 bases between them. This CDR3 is CASSESPGSTNEAFF. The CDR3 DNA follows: TGTGCCAGCAGTGAATCTCCGGGGTCGACTAATGAAGCTTTCTTT.

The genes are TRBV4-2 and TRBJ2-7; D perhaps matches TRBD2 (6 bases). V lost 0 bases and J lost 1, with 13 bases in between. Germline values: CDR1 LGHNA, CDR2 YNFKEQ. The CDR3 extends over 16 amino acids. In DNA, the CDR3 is TGTGCCAGCAGCCAAGAAAACGGGACTCCATCCTACGAGCAGTACTTC. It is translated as CASSQENGTPSYEQYF.

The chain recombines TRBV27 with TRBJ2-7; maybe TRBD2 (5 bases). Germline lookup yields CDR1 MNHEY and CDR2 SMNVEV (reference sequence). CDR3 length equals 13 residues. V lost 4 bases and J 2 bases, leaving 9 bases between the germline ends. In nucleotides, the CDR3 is TGTGCCAGCAGTTCCGGGGAAACCTACGAGCAGTACTTC. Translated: CASSSGETYEQYF.

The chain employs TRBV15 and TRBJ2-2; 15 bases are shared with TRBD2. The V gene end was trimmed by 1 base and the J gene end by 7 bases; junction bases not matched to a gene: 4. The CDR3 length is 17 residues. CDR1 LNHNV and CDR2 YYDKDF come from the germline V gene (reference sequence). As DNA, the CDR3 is TGTGCCACCAGCAGAGCCGGGACTAGCGGGAGGTACGGGGAGCTGTTTTTT. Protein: CATSRAGTSGRYGELFF.

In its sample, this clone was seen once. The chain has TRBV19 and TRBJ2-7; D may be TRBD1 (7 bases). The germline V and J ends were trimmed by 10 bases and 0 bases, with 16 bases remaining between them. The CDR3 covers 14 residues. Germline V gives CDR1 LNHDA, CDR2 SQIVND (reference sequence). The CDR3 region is CATSRGANSYEQYF. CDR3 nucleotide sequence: TGTGCCACTAGCAGGGGGGCCAACTCCTACGAGCAGTACTTC.

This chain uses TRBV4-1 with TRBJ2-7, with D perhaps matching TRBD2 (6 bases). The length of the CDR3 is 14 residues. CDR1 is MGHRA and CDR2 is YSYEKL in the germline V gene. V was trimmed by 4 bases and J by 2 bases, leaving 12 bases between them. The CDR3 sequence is CASSPTASAYEQYF. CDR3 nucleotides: TGCGCCAGCAGCCCGACTGCTAGCGCCTACGAGCAGTACTTC.

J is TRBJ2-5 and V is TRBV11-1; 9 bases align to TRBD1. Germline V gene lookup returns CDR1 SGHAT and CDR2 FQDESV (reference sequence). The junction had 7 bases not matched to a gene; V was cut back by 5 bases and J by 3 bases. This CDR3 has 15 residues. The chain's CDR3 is CASSHRDRAKETQYF. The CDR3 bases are TGTGCCAGCAGCCATCGGGACAGGGCCAAAGAGACCCAGTACTTC.

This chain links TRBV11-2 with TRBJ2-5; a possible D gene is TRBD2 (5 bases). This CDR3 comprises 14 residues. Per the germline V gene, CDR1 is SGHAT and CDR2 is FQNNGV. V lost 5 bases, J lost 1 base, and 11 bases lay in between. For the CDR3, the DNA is TGTGCCAGCAGCCCCCAGCGGTTCCAAGAGACCCAGTACTTC. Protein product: CASSPQRFQETQYF.

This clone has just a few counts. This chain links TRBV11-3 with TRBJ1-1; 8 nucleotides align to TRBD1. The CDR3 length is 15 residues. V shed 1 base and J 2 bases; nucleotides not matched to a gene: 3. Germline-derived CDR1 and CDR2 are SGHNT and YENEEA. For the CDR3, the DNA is TGTGCCAGCAGCTTAGGCACAGGGGGTAACACTGAAGCTTTCTTT. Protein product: CASSLGTGGNTEAFF.

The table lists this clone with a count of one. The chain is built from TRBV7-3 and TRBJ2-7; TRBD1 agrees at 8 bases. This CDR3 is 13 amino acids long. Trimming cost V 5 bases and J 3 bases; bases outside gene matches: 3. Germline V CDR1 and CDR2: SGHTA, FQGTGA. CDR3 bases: TGTGCCAGCAGCATAGGACAGGGCTACGAGCAGTACTTC. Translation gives CASSIGQGYEQYF.

DNA of the CDR3: TGCAGTGCTAGAGCGACAGGGGGCTACACCTTC. Amino acids: CSARATGGYTF. The chain is built from TRBV20-1 and TRBJ1-2, with 7 bases identical to TRBD1. Germline assignment: CDR1 DFQATT and CDR2 SNEGSKA (reference sequence). CDR3 length: 11 residues. Unmatched junction bases numbered 1, after V lost 1 base and J lost 8 bases.

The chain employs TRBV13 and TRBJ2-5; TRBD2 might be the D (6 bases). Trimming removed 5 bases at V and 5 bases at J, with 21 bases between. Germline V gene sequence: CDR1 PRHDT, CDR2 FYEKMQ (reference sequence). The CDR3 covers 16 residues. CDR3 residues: CASSPKGKEGVETQYF. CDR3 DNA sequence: TGTGCCAGCAGCCCGAAGGGGAAGGAGGGAGTGGAGACCCAGTACTTC.

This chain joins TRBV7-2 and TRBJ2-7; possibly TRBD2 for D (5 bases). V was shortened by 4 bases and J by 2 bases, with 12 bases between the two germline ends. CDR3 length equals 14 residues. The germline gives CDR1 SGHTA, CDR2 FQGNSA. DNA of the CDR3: TGTGCCAGCAGCTCGGCGACGGGGACCTACGAGCAGTACTTC. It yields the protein CASSSATGTYEQYF. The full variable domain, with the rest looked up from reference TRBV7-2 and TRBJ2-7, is GAGVSQSPSNKVTEKGKDVELRCDPISGHTALYWYRQSLGQGLEFLIYFQGNSAPDKSGLPSDRFSAERTGGSVSTLTIQRTQQEDSAVYLCASSSATGTYEQYFGPGTRLTVT.

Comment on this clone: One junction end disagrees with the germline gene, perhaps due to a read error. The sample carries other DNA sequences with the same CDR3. This chain's CDR3 is CAWSKDRNTEAFF. In DNA, the CDR3 is TGTGCCTGGAGTAAGGACAGGAACACCGAAGCTTTCTTT. The chain carries TRBV30 and TRBJ1-1, with TRBD1 matching over 7 bases. The CDR3 has 13 amino acids. CDR1 GTSNPN and CDR2 SVGIG come from the germline V gene (reference sequence).

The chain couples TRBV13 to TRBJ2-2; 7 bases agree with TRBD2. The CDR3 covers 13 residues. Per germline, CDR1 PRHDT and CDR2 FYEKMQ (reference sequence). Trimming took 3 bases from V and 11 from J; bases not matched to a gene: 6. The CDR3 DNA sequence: TGTGCCAGCAGCTTGAGAGCGGGGTACGAGCTGTTTTTT. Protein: CASSLRAGYELFF.

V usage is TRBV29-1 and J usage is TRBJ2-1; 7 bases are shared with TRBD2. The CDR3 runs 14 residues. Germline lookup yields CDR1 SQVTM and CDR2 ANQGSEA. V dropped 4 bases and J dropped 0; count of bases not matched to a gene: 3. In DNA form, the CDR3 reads TGCAGCGTTGCACTAGCGAGCTCCTACAATGAGCAGTTCTTC. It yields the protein CSVALASSYNEQFF.